The present T cell receptor beta chain was sequenced within a study of T cell responses to AZD1222 COVID-19 vaccine (dated by TCRdb to the early 2020s). Regarding the research as a whole: TCR sequencing covered some 240 trial participants: some 210 given two doses of AZD1222 and some 25 given two doses of MenACWY control vaccine. Trial participants were enrolled by age into 18-55, 56-69 and 70-plus year subgroups, with around 140, 26 and 57 TCR-sequenced participants respectively. The paper's findings and limits, for the study overall: Reportedly, almost half of the unique spike-specific TCRs recognized epitopes lying outside the regions that are mutated in the B.1.351 and B.1.1.7 variants. The 56-69-year group was small, and its depth increase did not reach significance, likely because of low power. Participants were mostly white British, with more females than males. The authors suggested clonal diversity may have been underestimated. Vaccine-associated CD4 TCRs spanned the whole spike protein, with dominant responses in regions 160-218 and 743-854. After two AZD1222 doses, spike-specific TCR breadth and depth were significantly higher than at day 0 and than in MenACWY recipients. No day 14 peak-response samples were available, so repertoires were characterized only after the peak T cell response. Conclusions about previously exposed vaccinees were limited because only a handful of AZD1222 recipients were SARS-CoV-2 seropositive at baseline.

Based on the germline V gene, the CDR1 and CDR2 sequences are MNHNS and SASEGT. V is cut back by 1 base and J by 2 bases, with 4 bases in the junction unmatched. The CDR3 contains 16 residues, cysteine and phenylalanine counted. Only the CDR3 DNA is retained, 48 bases long and in frame from the first base. The CDR3 regions of human TCRbeta chains were subjected to immunosequencing. The paper's data handling went like this. TCRs in the repertoires were matched against a reference library of SARS-CoV-2-specific TCRs that had been generated with the MIRA antigen-specificity platform. Breadth was defined as the fraction of unique TCRs that were SARS-CoV-2-associated, and depth was defined as the fraction of total T cells that were SARS-CoV-2-associated. Using the MIRA data, every spike-specific TCR was mapped to the spike region that the TCR reacted to and assigned to either a CD4 or a CD8 class. Log10-transformed breadth and depth values were compared by one-way ANOVA with Sidak's multiple comparisons tests. TCRdb provides this immuneACCESS table in a form limited to in-frame rearrangements. Some clones are lacking; in checked studies, under half of them reflect an unresolved V gene, and why the rest are absent is not known. The V and J calls and clone size are taken from that table; D and trimming were inferred from the DNA. The sample profile shows 150,000 to 200,000 clones; approximately 88% of them were found once. Jointly, the top ten make up 0.95% to 1.1% of the sample.

Comments on this clone: Its cognate antigen has yet to be identified. Within one base of it there is no much larger clone, and no base qualities were kept.

This specimen's time point label, per the study, means: about 28 days (+/-7) after the second vaccine dose. AZD1222 recipients with second doses at about 4 weeks or about 12 weeks were pooled, because spike-specific TCR depth and breadth did not differ between schedules. The vaccinee samples were drawn from two UK trials, COV001 and COV002, one of which was a single-blind randomized controlled phase 2/3 trial testing AZD1222 (ChAdOx1 nCoV-19) in healthy adults. For TCRbeta chain sequencing, PBMC samples from trial participants were taken at day 0 and at day 28 after the second dose. This sequence was found in an adult who received the AZD1222 COVID-19 vaccine. The receptor chain draws on TRBV6-1 and TRBJ2-3; 9 bases in the middle match TRBD2. Here the sequenced sample was peripheral blood, taken 28 days after the second AZD1222 dose. The DNA sequence reads TGTGCCAGCAGTGAAGGCGCGGGGGGGGTCACAGATACGCAGTATTTT. The translation is CASSEGAGGVTDTQYF.